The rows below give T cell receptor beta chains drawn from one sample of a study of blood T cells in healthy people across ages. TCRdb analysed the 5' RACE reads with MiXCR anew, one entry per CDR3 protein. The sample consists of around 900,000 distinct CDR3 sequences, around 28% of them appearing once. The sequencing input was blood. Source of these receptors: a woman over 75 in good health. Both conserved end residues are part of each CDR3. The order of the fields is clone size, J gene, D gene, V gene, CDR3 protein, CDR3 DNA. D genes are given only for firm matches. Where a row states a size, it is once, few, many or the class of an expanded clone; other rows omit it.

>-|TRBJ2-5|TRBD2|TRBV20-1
CSAWTSGNQETQYF
TGCAGTGCTTGGACTAGCGGGAATCAAGAGACCCAGTACTTC
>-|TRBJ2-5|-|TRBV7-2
CASTLEGVNQETQYF
TGTGCCAGCACCCTAGAGGGGGTTAATCAAGAGACCCAGTACTTC
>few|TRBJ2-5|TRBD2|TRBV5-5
CASSLGSAGGLETQYF
TGTGCCAGCAGCTTGGGGTCGGCGGGGGGCCTAGAGACCCAGTACTTC
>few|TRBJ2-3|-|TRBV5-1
CASNLGRPGALGNTQYF
TGCGCCAGCAACCTTGGCCGGCCCGGGGCCCTCGGGAATACGCAGTATTTT
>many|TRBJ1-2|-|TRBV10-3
CAISELNYGYTF
TGTGCCATCAGTGAACTCAACTATGGCTACACCTTC
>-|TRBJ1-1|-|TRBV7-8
CASRAQGLRTEAFF
TGTGCCAGCAGGGCCCAGGGGCTACGAACTGAAGCTTTCTTT
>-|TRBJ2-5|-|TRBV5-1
CASSLDVGETQYF
TGCGCCAGCAGCTTGGACGTGGGGGAGACCCAGTACTTC
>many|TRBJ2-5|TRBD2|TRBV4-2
CASSQPGTTQETQYF
TGTGCCAGCAGCCAGCCCGGGACTACACAAGAGACCCAGTACTTC
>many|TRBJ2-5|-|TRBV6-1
CASMEETQYF
TGTGCCAGCATGGAGGAGACCCAGTACTTC
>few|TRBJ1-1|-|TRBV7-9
CASSLGGRVITEAFF
TGTGCCAGCAGCTTAGGAGGCAGGGTCATTACTGAAGCTTTCTTT
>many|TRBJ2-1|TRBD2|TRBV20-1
CSAIMPSGGASNEQFF
TGCAGTGCTATAATGCCCAGCGGGGGGGCATCCAATGAGCAGTTCTTC
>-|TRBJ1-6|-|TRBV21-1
CASSTATGSYSPLHF
TGTGCCAGCAGCACGGCGACAGGATCCTATTCACCCCTCCACTTT
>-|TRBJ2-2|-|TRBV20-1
CSARIRGNTGELFF
TGCAGTGCCAGAATAAGGGGGAACACCGGGGAGCTGTTTTTT
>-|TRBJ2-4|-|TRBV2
CASSDRTVNIQYF
TGTGCCAGCAGTGACAGAACGGTAAACATTCAGTACTTC
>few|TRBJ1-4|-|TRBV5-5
CASSRFGTEKLFF
TGTGCCAGCAGCAGATTTGGGACAGAAAAACTGTTTTTT
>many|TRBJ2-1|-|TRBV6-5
CASKLGGTYNEQFF
TGTGCCAGCAAACTAGGGGGGACCTACAATGAGCAGTTCTTC
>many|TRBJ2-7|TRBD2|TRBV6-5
CASSYLAGGGYEQYF
TGTGCCAGCAGTTACCTGGCGGGGGGGGGCTACGAGCAGTACTTC
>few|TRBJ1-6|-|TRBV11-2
CASSLSVRDSPLHF
TGTGCCAGCAGCTTATCGGTCAGAGATTCACCCCTCCACTTT
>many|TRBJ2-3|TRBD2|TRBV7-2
CARTYPGLVLTSTDTQYF
TGTGCCAGGACCTATCCGGGACTAGTTCTTACTAGCACAGATACGCAGTATTTT
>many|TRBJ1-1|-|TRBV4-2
CASSQEAAGNTEAFF
TGTGCCAGCAGCCAAGAGGCTGCCGGGAACACTGAAGCTTTCTTT
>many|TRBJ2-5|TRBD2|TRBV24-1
CATSDSLLAGVRETQYF
TGTGCCACCAGTGATTCCCTGCTAGCGGGGGTGCGCGAGACCCAGTACTTC
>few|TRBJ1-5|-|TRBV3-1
CASSHSESGGNQPQHF
TGTGCCAGCAGCCACAGCGAGAGCGGGGGAAATCAGCCCCAGCATTTT
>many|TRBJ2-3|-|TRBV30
CAWSGGATDTQYF
TGTGCCTGGAGTGGGGGAGCCACAGATACGCAGTATTTT
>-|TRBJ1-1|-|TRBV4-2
CASSQDTGGGYYGTEAFF
TGTGCCAGCAGCCAAGATACGGGGGGCGGGTATTACGGCACTGAAGCTTTCTTT
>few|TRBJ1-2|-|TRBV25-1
CASRARTGLSNYGYTF
TGTGCCAGCAGGGCCCGGACGGGTCTGAGTAACTATGGCTACACCTTC
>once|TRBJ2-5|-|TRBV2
CASSSIIAPETQYF
TGTGCCAGCAGTTCGATAATAGCGCCGGAGACCCAGTACTTC
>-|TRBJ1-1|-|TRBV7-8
CASSLALGAPTEAFF
TGTGCCAGCAGCTTAGCGCTAGGGGCCCCCACTGAAGCTTTCTTT
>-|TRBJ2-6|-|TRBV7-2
CASSFRGSSSGANVLTF
TGTGCCAGCAGCTTCCGGGGGTCAAGCTCTGGGGCCAACGTCCTGACTTTC
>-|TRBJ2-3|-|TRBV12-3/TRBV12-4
CASSSTSGRVFADTQYF
TGTGCCAGCAGTTCCACCTCCGGCAGAGTTTTCGCAGATACGCAGTATTTT
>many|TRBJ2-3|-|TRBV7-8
CASSLNSDTQYF
TGTGCCAGCAGCTTAAATTCAGATACGCAGTATTTT
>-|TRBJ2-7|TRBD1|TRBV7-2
CASSLGRRDRGRYEQYF
TGTGCCAGCAGCTTAGGGCGCCGGGACAGGGGGCGTTACGAGCAGTACTTC
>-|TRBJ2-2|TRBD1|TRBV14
CASSQVQGVNTGELFF
TGTGCCAGCAGCCAAGTGCAGGGGGTGAACACCGGGGAGCTGTTTTTT
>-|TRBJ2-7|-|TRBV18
CASSPPVNRIGEQYF
TGTGCCAGCTCACCACCGGTCAATAGGATTGGCGAGCAGTACTTC